This T cell receptor beta chain derives from a study of shared clonotypes between healthy human individuals. The repertoire was sequenced with immunoSEQ multiplex PCR; TCRdb's copy has only in-frame clones and lacks some. The table has 1,100,000 or so clones, 70% to 80% seen once. This CDR3 is built from 15 residues. The V gene end was trimmed by 8 bases and the J gene end by 6 bases; junction bases not matched to a gene: 8. CDR1 is LNHDA, CDR2 SQIVND, per germline (reference sequence). The sequenced sample was memory CD4+ T cells from PBMCs. The subset denotes: CD45RA-negative fraction. This TCR was sampled from a man aged 18 to 29 in good health. Some clones in this sample may be carry-over from other donors' samples. The V gene is TRBV19, the J gene TRBJ2-2; the match to TRBD2 covers 11 bases. The CDR3 nucleotides are TGTGCCAGTCGGGAACTAGCGGGAGCCCCCGGGGAGCTGTTTTTT. It is translated as CASRELAGAPGELFF.